A single sample gave rise to the 16 T cell receptor beta chains below, sequenced in a study of shared clonotypes between healthy human individuals. Data came from immunoSEQ multiplex PCR; TCRdb stores just in-frame clones and leaves some out. The table lists 2 million or so clones, approximately 95% of them singletons, with more than 0.1% in the top ten. Sequenced: naive CD4+ T cells sorted from blood. The subset: CD45RA+ positively selected. The receptor set was obtained from a man aged 18 to 29 in good health.

The rearrangement links TRBV7-9 to TRBJ1-3; maybe TRBD1 (6 bases). The CDR3 loop spans 15 amino acids. Trimming stripped 7 bases from V and 2 bases from J, with 15 bases between. Germline CDR1 and CDR2: SEHNR and FQNEAQ (reference sequence). CDR3 amino acids: CASTHGGAPGNTIYF. The CDR3 nucleotides read TGTGCCAGCACCCATGGGGGGGCTCCTGGAAACACCATATATTTT.

About this clone itself: The same CDR3 also results from other DNA sequences found in this sample. V is TRBV30 and J is TRBJ2-1; D tentatively reads TRBD1 or TRBD2 (6 bases each). Per the germline V gene, CDR1 is GTSNPN and CDR2 is SVGIG (reference sequence). The CDR3 is 15 amino acids. V was pared by 0 bases and J by 1 base, with 10 bases between. The DNA of the CDR3 is TGTGCCTGGAGTGTAGGGGGAGGATCCTACAATGAGCAGTTCTTC. Translation: CAWSVGGGSYNEQFF.

The chain links TRBV5-1 to TRBJ2-2, with 11 bases lining up with TRBD2. The J segment lost 4 bases and the V segment lost 8 bases, leaving 4 bases of the junction unmatched. Germline CDR1 and CDR2: SGHRS and YFSETQ. CDR3 size: 14 residues. CDR3 protein: CASKGLAATGELFF. The CDR3 DNA sequence: TGCGCCAGTAAGGGACTAGCGGCCACCGGGGAGCTGTTTTTT.

The chain combines TRBV5-1 with TRBJ1-4, with TRBD1 as a possible D gene (6 bases). Germline V gene lookup returns CDR1 SGHRS and CDR2 YFSETQ. V lost 4 bases to trimming and J lost 2 bases, with 15 bases between them. The CDR3 consists of 16 residues. CDR3 bases: TGCGCCAGCAGCCCTCCTACAGGGCTCACTAATGAAAAACTGTTTTTT. It encodes CASSPPTGLTNEKLFF.

This chain uses TRBV13 with TRBJ2-7; 8 nucleotides line up with TRBD2. V lost 3 bases and J lost 6; bases outside the gene matches: 10. The germline V gene has CDR1 PRHDT and CDR2 FYEKMQ (reference sequence). There are 15 residues in the CDR3. CDR3 DNA sequence: TGTGCCAGCAGCTTTAACCCCGGGGGGGCGGGCGAGCAGTACTTC. Its translation is CASSFNPGGAGEQYF.

The chain recombines TRBV4-1 with TRBJ1-6; D gene uncertain. The CDR3 runs to 15 residues. Trimming removed 0 bases at V and 5 bases at J, with 8 bases between. CDR1 and CDR2 (germline): MGHRA, YSYEKL. This CDR3 is CASSQEAGNNSPLHF. DNA for the CDR3: TGCGCCAGCAGCCAAGAGGCGGGGAATAATTCACCCCTCCACTTT.

The rearrangement links TRBV6-5 to TRBJ2-6; D not certain. V lost 6 bases and J 2 bases, leaving 5 bases between the germline ends. This CDR3 region has 13 residues. Per the germline V gene, CDR1 is MNHEY and CDR2 is SVGAGI. The CDR3 nucleotides are TGTGCCAGCAGCCTTCCTGGGGCCAACGTCCTGACTTTC. It is translated as CASSLPGANVLTF.

This chain connects TRBV5-5 to TRBJ2-7; 13 bases match TRBD2. The V gene end was trimmed by 4 bases and the J gene end by 6 bases; junction bases not matched to a gene: 7. Germline V gene sequence: CDR1 SGHKS, CDR2 YYEKEE (reference sequence). This CDR3 comprises 15 residues. The chain's CDR3 is CASSQLAGGPLEQYF. The CDR3 nucleotides are TGTGCCAGCAGCCAACTAGCGGGAGGGCCACTCGAGCAGTACTTC.

The V call is TRBV7-3, the J call TRBJ2-7, with a tentative D call TRBD2 (5 bases). Germline lookup yields CDR1 SGHTA and CDR2 FQGTGA. V was trimmed by 0 bases and J by 5 bases, leaving 11 bases between them. CDR3 length: 14 amino acids. The CDR3 DNA reads as TGTGCCAGCAGCTTAACTACTAGTCCCCACGAGCAGTACTTC. The encoded protein is CASSLTTSPHEQYF.

J is TRBJ1-2 and V is TRBV5-4, with no clear D. The CDR3 runs 14 residues. Germline CDR1 reads SGHNT; CDR2 reads YYREEE (reference sequence). V lost 0 bases, J lost 6 bases, and 12 bases lay in between. DNA for the CDR3: TGTGCCAGCAGCTTGGACTGGGCCAGAAATGGCTACACCTTC. Translating it yields CASSLDWARNGYTF.

The V and J genes are TRBV4-2 and TRBJ2-2; 7 bases line up with TRBD1. This CDR3 comprises 14 residues. Germline lookup yields CDR1 LGHNA and CDR2 YNFKEQ. V lost 3 bases to trimming and J lost 5 bases; unmatched junction nucleotides: 3. Here the CDR3 DNA reads TGTGCCAGCAGCCAGCAGGGGGATACCGGGGAGCTGTTTTTT. The encoded protein is CASSQQGDTGELFF.

The chain uses TRBV10-3 and TRBJ1-1; no clear D gene. V was pared by 3 bases and J by 0 bases, with 14 bases between. This CDR3 has 16 amino acids. Germline assignment: CDR1 ENHRY and CDR2 SYGVKD. CDR3 bases: TGTGCCATCAGTGAACCCGAGAAGAGGTTGAACACTGAAGCTTTCTTT. Protein product: CAISEPEKRLNTEAFF.

The chain uses TRBV5-6 and TRBJ2-3; D is unclear. Trimming took off 1 base at V and 5 bases at J, with 14 bases between the two ends. The germline V gene has CDR1 SGHDT and CDR2 YYEEEE. The CDR3 is 15 amino acids. CDR3 nucleotides: TGTGCCAGCAGCTTGAGGCTGGTCACCCGAGATACGCAGTATTTT. It is translated as CASSLRLVTRDTQYF.

This sequence joins TRBV2 and TRBJ2-7; D is tentatively TRBD1 or TRBD2 (5 bases each). Germline CDR1 reads SNHLY; CDR2 reads FYNNEI. The ends were cut back, 5 bases at V and 0 bases at J, with 11 bases in the middle. The CDR3 extends over 14 amino acids. CDR3 DNA sequence: TGTGCCAGCAGTACGGGACGGATCTCCTACGAGCAGTACTTC. Translating it yields CASSTGRISYEQYF.

The chain uses TRBV6-9 and TRBJ1-5; D unresolved. The CDR3 has 15 amino acids. Trimming stripped 2 bases from V and 0 bases from J, with 8 bases between. Germline V lookup: CDR1 MNHGY, CDR2 SVAAGI. CDR3: CASSYRRHSNQPQHF. DNA of the CDR3: TGTGCCAGCAGTTATCGGCGGCATAGCAATCAGCCCCAGCATTTT.

On this clone: Within the sample, other DNA sequences also encode this same CDR3. The chain uses TRBV10-1 and TRBJ2-2; maybe TRBD2 (5 bases). CDR1 is WNHNN and CDR2 is SYGVQD in the germline V gene (reference sequence). Trimming cost V 3 bases and J 7 bases, with 12 bases left between them. The CDR3 runs to 14 residues. This CDR3 reads CASSDGGLGGELFF. In nucleotides, the CDR3 is TGCGCCAGCAGTGATGGAGGTTTGGGCGGGGAGCTGTTTTTT.